This section outlines one T cell receptor beta chain sequence together with its context. These data originate in a study of cytomegalovirus exposure and HLA in healthy donors. CDR3 length equals 16 residues. Germline V gives CDR1 LNHDA, CDR2 SQIVND (reference sequence). V was pared by 8 bases and J by 3 bases, with 20 bases between. 60 Vbeta and 13 Jbeta primers were used in PCR. Methods used by the authors: Later work found around 85 million unique TCR beta chains, with roughly 11 million shared. The method was immunoSEQ multiplex PCR; TCRdb's version includes in-frame clones alone and lacks a portion of them. That table supplies the V and J calls and clone size; D and trimming were determined from the DNA. The sample carries roughly 61,000 clones, around 84% recorded once.

The receptor's source is a male donor in good health and CMV-seronegative. What was sequenced was PBMCs. The J gene is TRBJ1-5, the V gene TRBV19, with no clear D. This chain's CDR3 is CASHSGRFPANQPQHF. In DNA form, the CDR3 reads TGTGCCAGTCATAGCGGTAGGTTTCCAGCCAATCAGCCCCAGCATTTT.